One sample yielded the 15 T cell receptor beta chains listed below, sequenced in a study of cytomegalovirus exposure and HLA in healthy donors. Vbeta (60) and Jbeta (13) primers were used in the PCR. Clones were sequenced by immunoSEQ multiplex PCR, and TCRdb holds only the in-frame ones, with some missing. The sample totals around 40,000 clones. Sequencing was done on a sample of PBMCs. The source is a man in his forties in good health and CMV-seropositive.

The chain uses TRBV19 and TRBJ2-3, with 7 bases matching TRBD1. With V trimmed by 3 bases and J by 0 bases, 0 bases remained unmatched. This CDR3 has 14 amino acids. The V gene's germline CDR1 is LNHDA and CDR2 SQIVND (reference sequence). The CDR3 DNA is TGTGCCAGTAGTATGGGACAGAGCACAGATACGCAGTATTTT. Translating gives CASSMGQSTDTQYF. Complete variable domain (other parts from reference TRBV19 and TRBJ2-3): DGGITQSPKYLFRKEGQNVTLSCEQNLNHDAMYWYRQDPGQGLRLIYYSQIVNDFQKGDIAEGYSVSREKKESFPLTVTSAQKNPTAFYLCASSMGQSTDTQYFGPGTRLTVL.

As for this clone: Given the absence of the conserved phenylalanine or tryptophan at the CDR3 end, a read error is likely. This chain joins TRBV6-6 and TRBJ1-3; TRBD1 might be the D (6 bases). CDR3 length equals 14 residues. The ends were cut back, 5 bases at V and 4 bases at J, with 12 bases in the middle. In germline, CDR1 is MNHNY, CDR2 SVGAGI (reference sequence). In DNA, the CDR3 is TGTGCCAGCAGTGCCAGGGGTTCCGGAAACACCATATATCTT. Translating it yields CASSARGSGNTIYL.

The chain has TRBV7-9 and TRBJ2-5, with TRBD2 matching over 11 bases. The germline V gene encodes CDR1 SEHNR and CDR2 FQNEAQ (reference sequence). The CDR3 consists of 15 residues. V shed 5 bases and J 4 bases; nucleotides not matched to a gene: 6. The CDR3 here is CASSVGTSGGETQYF. DNA for the CDR3: TGTGCCAGCAGCGTCGGGACTAGCGGCGGAGAGACCCAGTACTTC.

V usage is TRBV5-6 and J usage is TRBJ2-5, with TRBD2 matching over 8 bases. The CDR3 is 13 amino acids. CDR1 and CDR2 (germline): SGHDT, YYEEEE. V was pared by 7 bases and J by 2 bases, with 4 bases of the junction left unmatched. The CDR3 loop reads CASSRGGQETQYF. The CDR3 coding sequence is TGTGCCAGCTCCCGGGGGGGGCAAGAGACCCAGTACTTC.

The V and J genes are TRBV2 and TRBJ2-5; the match to TRBD1 covers 12 bases. Near its end, the DNA agrees better with TRBJ2-7, so the J call may be wrong. Germline V gene data show CDR1 as SNHLY and CDR2 as FYNNEI. The CDR3 has 15 residues. CDR3 in amino acids: CASREGQGAIYEQYF. The CDR3 DNA reads TGTGCCAGCAGGGAGGGACAGGGGGCAATATACGAGCAGTACTTC.

Here the CDR3 DNA reads TGTGCCAGCCACGACCCCGGGGGGCCTCTTGGAAACACCATATATTTT. The encoded protein is CASHDPGGPLGNTIYF. The chain links TRBV6-6 to TRBJ1-3; a weak D match, TRBD1 (6 bases). Germline V gives CDR1 MNHNY, CDR2 SVGAGI (reference sequence). V gave up 8 bases and J gave up 3 bases, with 20 bases separating them. This CDR3 comprises 16 residues.

The gene calls are TRBV10-2 and TRBJ1-5; weak D call: TRBD1 (6 bases). V was cut by 4 bases and J by 5 bases, with 9 bases left in between. This CDR3 has 13 amino acids. CDR1 is WSHSY and CDR2 is SAAADI in the germline V gene. The CDR3 DNA reads as TGCGCCAGCAGTGTTCCAGGGGATCAGCCCCAGCATTTT. Amino acid sequence: CASSVPGDQPQHF.

CDR3 nucleotides: TGCGCCAGCAGTGAGAGGACAGGGGGGAAGCACGAGCAGTACTTC. It codes for CASSERTGGKHEQYF. The rearrangement links TRBV10-1 to TRBJ2-7, with 10 bases matching TRBD1. Trimming at V came to 2 bases and at J to 5 bases, leaving 6 bases not matched to a gene. Germline V gene lookup returns CDR1 WNHNN and CDR2 SYGVQD (reference sequence). The CDR3 spans 15 residues.

The chain uses TRBV7-2 and TRBJ2-1; maybe TRBD1 (5 bases). Trimming took 2 bases from V and 4 from J, leaving 12 bases between them. This CDR3 has 15 amino acids. The germline gives CDR1 SGHTA, CDR2 FQGNSA. CDR3 residues: CASSLMLQEYNEQFF. The CDR3, as DNA: TGTGCCAGCAGCTTAATGTTACAGGAATACAATGAGCAGTTCTTC.

The chain links TRBV7-9 to TRBJ2-1, with TRBD2 identical over 8 bases. The V gene's germline CDR1 is SEHNR and CDR2 FQNEAQ (reference sequence). Trimming cost V 4 bases and J 0 bases; bases outside gene matches: 5. CDR3 length equals 16 residues. CDR3 residues: CASSSAGGSSYNEQFF. For the CDR3, the DNA is TGTGCCAGCAGCTCCGCGGGGGGTAGCTCCTACAATGAGCAGTTCTTC.

The rearrangement uses TRBV7-8 and TRBJ2-7; 9 bases are a match to TRBD2. The CDR3 consists of 13 residues. Germline V gene sequence: CDR1 SGHVS, CDR2 FQNEAQ. V trimming: 4 bases; J trimming: 7 bases; junction bases outside the gene matches: 5. DNA for the CDR3: TGTGCCAGCAGCTACCGGGCGGGAGGGGAGCAGTACTTC. It codes for CASSYRAGGEQYF.

The genes are TRBV5-1 and TRBJ1-4; a possible D gene is TRBD1 (6 bases). The V gene lost 3 bases and the J gene lost 0 bases, with 9 bases spanning the gap. The CDR3 loop spans 15 amino acids. CDR1 SGHRS and CDR2 YFSETQ come from the germline V gene. DNA for the CDR3: TGCGCCAGCAGCTCTGGACAGCCAACTAATGAAAAACTGTTTTTT. It encodes CASSSGQPTNEKLFF.

DNA for the CDR3: TGTGCCAGCAGCGGACAGTACTCTGGAAACACCATATATTTT. The encoded protein is CASSGQYSGNTIYF. The rearrangement uses TRBV2 and TRBJ1-3; D is possibly TRBD1 (6 bases). The germline gives CDR1 SNHLY, CDR2 FYNNEI. The CDR3 has 14 amino acids. V lost 6 bases, J lost 0 bases, and 9 bases lay in between.

V is TRBV30 and J is TRBJ2-3; D gene unclear. The CDR3 covers 15 residues. V was trimmed by 2 bases and J by 0 bases, leaving 12 bases between them. CDR1 GTSNPN and CDR2 SVGIG come from the germline V gene (reference sequence). CDR3 sequence: CAWSRGGASTDTQYF. CDR3 coding DNA: TGTGCCTGGAGTAGAGGCGGAGCGAGCACAGATACGCAGTATTTT.

The chain has TRBV7-9 and TRBJ1-3; TRBD1 matches 9 bases. Germline CDR1 and CDR2: SEHNR and FQNEAQ (reference sequence). The trim removed 4 bases at V and 4 bases at J, leaving 11 bases unmatched. The CDR3 runs 17 residues. CDR3 protein: CASSYQKSTGGGNTIYF. CDR3 sequence (DNA): TGTGCCAGCAGCTACCAAAAATCGACAGGGGGGGGAAACACCATATATTTT. The full variable domain, with the rest looked up from reference TRBV7-9 and TRBJ1-3, is DTGVSQNPRHKITKRGQNVTFRCDPISEHNRLYWYRQTLGQGPEFLTYFQNEAQLEKSRLLSDRFSAERPKGSFSTLEIQRTEQGDSAMYLCASSYQKSTGGGNTIYFGEGSWLTVV.